There are many counts of the clone carrying this T cell receptor (beta chain). TCRdb re-called the 5' RACE reads with MiXCR, one entry per CDR3 protein. The table lists over 300,000 distinct CDR3 sequences, roughly 7% of them singletons, with roughly a sixth in the top ten. The record originates from a study of T cells after yellow fever vaccination. CDR1 and CDR2 (germline): LGHNA, YSLEER. This CDR3 has 14 residues. Trimming removed 8 bases at V and 2 bases at J, with 14 bases between. The sequences come from PBMCs, collected roughly seven weeks after the first yellow fever vaccination. The clonotype originates from a young man who received the YFV17D yellow fever vaccine. The gene calls are TRBV4-3 and TRBJ2-3; maybe TRBD2 (5 bases). The CDR3 sequence: CASGSADFTDTQYF. The CDR3 DNA reads as TGCGCCAGCGGGTCGGCGGACTTCACAGATACGCAGTATTTT.